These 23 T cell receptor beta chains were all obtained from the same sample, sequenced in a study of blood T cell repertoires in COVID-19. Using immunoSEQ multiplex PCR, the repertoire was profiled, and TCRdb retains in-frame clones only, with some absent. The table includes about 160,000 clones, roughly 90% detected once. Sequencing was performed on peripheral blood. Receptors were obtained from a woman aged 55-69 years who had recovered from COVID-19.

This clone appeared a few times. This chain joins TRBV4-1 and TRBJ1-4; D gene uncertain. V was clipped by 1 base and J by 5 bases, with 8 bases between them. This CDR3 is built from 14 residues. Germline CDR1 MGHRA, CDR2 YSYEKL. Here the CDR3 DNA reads TGCGCCAGCAGCCAAGTTGGCGGGAATGAAAAACTGTTTTTT. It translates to CASSQVGGNEKLFF.

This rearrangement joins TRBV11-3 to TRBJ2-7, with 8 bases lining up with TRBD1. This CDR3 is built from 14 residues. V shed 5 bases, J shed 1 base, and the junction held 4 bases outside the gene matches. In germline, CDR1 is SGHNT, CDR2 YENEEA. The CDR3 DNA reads TGTGCCAGCAGCCGGACAGGGTCATCCTACGAGCAGTACTTC. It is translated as CASSRTGSSYEQYF.

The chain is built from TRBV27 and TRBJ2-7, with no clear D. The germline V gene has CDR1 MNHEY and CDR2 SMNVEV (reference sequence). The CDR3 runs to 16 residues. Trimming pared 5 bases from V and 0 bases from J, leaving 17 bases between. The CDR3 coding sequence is TGTGCCAGCAGTCCGTACCCCGAACTCTCCTCCTACGAGCAGTACTTC. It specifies CASSPYPELSSYEQYF.

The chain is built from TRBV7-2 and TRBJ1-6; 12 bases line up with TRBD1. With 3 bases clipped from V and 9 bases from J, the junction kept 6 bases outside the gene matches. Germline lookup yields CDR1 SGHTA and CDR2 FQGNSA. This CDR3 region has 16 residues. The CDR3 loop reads CASSLGQGANGSPLHF. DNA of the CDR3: TGTGCCAGCAGCTTGGGACAGGGGGCGAATGGTTCACCCCTCCACTTT.

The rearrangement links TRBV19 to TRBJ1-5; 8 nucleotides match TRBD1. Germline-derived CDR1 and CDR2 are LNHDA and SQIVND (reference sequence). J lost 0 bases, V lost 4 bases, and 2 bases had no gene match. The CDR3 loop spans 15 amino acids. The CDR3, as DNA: TGTGCCAGTAGTAGAACAGGGGGTAGCAATCAGCCCCAGCATTTT. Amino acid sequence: CASSRTGGSNQPQHF.

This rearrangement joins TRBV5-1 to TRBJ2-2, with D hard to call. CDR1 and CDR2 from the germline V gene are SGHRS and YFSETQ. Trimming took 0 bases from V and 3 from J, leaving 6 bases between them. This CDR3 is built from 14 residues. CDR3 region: CASSLDSYTGELFF. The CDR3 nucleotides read TGCGCCAGCAGCTTGGACAGCTACACCGGGGAGCTGTTTTTT. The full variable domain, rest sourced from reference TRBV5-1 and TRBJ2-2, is KAGVTQTPRYLIKTRGQQVTLSCSPISGHRSVSWYQQTPGQGLQFLFEYFSETQRNKGNFPGRFSGRQFSNSRSEMNVSTLELGDSALYLCASSLDSYTGELFFGEGSRLTVL.

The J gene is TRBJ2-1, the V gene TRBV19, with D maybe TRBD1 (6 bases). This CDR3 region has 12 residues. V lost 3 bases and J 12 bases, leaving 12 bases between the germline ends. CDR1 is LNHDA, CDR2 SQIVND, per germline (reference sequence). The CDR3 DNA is TGTGCCAGTAGTATGCGGACAGCGGTGCAGTTCTTC. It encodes CASSMRTAVQFF.

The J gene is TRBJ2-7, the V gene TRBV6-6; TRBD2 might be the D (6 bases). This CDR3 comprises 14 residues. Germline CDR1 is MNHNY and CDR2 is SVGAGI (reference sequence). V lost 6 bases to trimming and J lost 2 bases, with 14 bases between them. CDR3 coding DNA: TGTGCCAGCAGAGCGGGTGGTGGCGCCTACGAGCAGTACTTC. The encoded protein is CASRAGGGAYEQYF.

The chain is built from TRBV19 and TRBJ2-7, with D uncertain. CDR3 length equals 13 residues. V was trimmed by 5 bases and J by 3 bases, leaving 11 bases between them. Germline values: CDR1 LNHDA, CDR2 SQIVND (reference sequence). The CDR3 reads CASSRLVDYEQYF. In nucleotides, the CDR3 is TGTGCCAGTAGTCGGTTAGTAGACTACGAGCAGTACTTC.

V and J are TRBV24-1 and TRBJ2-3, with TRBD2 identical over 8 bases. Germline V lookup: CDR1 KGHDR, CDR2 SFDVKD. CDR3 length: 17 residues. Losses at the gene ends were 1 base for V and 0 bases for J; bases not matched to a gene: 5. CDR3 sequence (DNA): TGTGCCACCAGTGATTTTCCCGTAGCGGGGAGCACAGATACGCAGTATTTT. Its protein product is CATSDFPVAGSTDTQYF.

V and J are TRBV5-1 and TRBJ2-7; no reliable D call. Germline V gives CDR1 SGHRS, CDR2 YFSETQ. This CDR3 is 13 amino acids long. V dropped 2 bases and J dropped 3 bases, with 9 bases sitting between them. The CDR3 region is CASSFYSGYEQYF. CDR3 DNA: TGCGCCAGCAGCTTCTACTCAGGCTACGAGCAGTACTTC.

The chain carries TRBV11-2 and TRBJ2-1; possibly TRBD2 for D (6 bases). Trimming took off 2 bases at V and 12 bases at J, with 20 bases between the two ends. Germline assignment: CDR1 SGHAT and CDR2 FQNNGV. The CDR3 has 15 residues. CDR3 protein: CASSLLNQPGAGQFF. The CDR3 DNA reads TGTGCCAGCAGCTTATTAAACCAGCCGGGAGCAGGGCAGTTCTTC.

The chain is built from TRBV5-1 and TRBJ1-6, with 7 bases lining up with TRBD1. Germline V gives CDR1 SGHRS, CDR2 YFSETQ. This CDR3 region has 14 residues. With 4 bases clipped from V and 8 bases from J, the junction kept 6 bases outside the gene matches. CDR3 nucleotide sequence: TGCGCCAGCAGCCTCGGAACAGGGGATTCACCCCTCCACTTT. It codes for CASSLGTGDSPLHF.

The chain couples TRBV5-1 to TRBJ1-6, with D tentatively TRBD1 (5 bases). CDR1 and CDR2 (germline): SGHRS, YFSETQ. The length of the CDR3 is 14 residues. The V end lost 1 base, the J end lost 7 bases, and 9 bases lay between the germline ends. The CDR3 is CASSLKQENSPLHF. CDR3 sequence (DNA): TGCGCCAGCAGCTTGAAACAGGAAAATTCACCCCTCCACTTT.

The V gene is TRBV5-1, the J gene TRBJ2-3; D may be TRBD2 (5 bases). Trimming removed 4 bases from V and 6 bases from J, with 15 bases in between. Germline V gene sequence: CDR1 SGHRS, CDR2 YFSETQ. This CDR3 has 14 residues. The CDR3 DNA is TGCGCCAGCAGCCCCGACGGTACGGGGGATACGCAGTATTTT. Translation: CASSPDGTGDTQYF.

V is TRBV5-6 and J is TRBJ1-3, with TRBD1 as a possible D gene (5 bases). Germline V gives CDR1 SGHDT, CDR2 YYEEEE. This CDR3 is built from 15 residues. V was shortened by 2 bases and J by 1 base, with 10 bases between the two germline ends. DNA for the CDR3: TGTGCCAGCAGCTTAAGGGGTGGTTCTGGAAACACCATATATTTT. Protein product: CASSLRGGSGNTIYF.

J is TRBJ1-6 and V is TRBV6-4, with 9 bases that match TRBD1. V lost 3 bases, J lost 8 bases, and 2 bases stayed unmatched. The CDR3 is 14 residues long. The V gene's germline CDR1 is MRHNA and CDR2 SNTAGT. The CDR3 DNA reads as TGTGCCAGCAGTGAAGGGACAGGGTATTCACCCCTCCACTTT. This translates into CASSEGTGYSPLHF.

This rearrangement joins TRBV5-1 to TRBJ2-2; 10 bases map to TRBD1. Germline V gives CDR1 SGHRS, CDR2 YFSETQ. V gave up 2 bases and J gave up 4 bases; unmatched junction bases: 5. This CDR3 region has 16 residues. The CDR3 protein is CASSLPTGGGTGELFF. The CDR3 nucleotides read TGCGCCAGCAGCTTACCGACAGGGGGCGGCACCGGGGAGCTGTTTTTT.

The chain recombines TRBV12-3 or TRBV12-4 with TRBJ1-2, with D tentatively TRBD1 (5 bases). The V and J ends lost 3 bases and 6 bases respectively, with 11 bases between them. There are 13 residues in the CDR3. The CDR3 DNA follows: TGTGCCAGCAGTTTGGAGGGGATAAATGGCTACACCTTC. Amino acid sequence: CASSLEGINGYTF.

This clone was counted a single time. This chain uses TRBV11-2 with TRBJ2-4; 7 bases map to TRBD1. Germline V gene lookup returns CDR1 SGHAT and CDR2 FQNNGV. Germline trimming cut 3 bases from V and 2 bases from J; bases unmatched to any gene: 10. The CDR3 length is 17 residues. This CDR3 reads CASSFPKGALTKNIQYF. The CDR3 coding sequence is TGTGCCAGCAGCTTTCCTAAGGGGGCGCTTACCAAAAACATTCAGTACTTC.

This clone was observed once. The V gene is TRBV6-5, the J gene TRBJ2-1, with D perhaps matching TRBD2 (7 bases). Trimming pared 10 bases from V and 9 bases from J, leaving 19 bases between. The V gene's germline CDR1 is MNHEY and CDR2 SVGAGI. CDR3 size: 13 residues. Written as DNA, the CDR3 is TGTGCCACCCTTTTGGGGGGGCGAGGTGAGCAGTTCTTC. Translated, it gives CATLLGGRGEQFF.

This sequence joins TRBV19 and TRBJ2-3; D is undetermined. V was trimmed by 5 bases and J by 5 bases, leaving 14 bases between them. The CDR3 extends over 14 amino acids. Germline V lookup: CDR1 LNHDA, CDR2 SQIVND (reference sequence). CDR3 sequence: CASSLRHGEDTQYF. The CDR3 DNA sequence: TGTGCCAGTAGTTTAAGACATGGCGAAGATACGCAGTATTTT.

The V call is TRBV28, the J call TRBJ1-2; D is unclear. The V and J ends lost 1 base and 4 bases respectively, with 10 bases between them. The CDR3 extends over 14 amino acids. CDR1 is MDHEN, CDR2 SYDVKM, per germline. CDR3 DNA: TGTGCCAGCAGTTTATCGGGTCCCTTCTATGGCTACACCTTC. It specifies CASSLSGPFYGYTF.